This T cell receptor (beta chain) was obtained from a study of cytomegalovirus exposure and HLA in healthy donors. Regarding the study as a whole: The likely explanation for a cluster of highly shared sequence variants was sequencing artifact.

J lost 1 base, V lost 4 bases, and 14 bases had no gene match. The CDR3 contains 17 residues. Germline loops: CDR1 SGDLS, CDR2 YYNGEE. Turning to this clone: Its antigen is undetermined.

It was with 60 Vbeta and 13 Jbeta primers that the PCR ran. Clones were read by immunoSEQ multiplex PCR, and TCRdb kept only the in-frame ones, dropping some. The repertoire includes approximately 140,000 clones, roughly 75% of them detected once, and around 3.4% sits in the top ten. The source of this sequence is a middle-aged man in good health and CMV-seronegative. The rearrangement uses TRBV9 and TRBJ2-7; 7 bases are a match to TRBD1. The source material was PBMCs. The CDR3 protein is CASSSPRTGSTSYEQYF. Here the CDR3 DNA reads TGTGCCAGCAGCTCCCCCCGGACAGGAAGCACTTCCTACGAGCAGTACTTC.